What follows are 2 T cell receptor beta chains derived from one specimen sequenced in a study of control samples from healthy donors and cancer patients. TCRdb's table, derived via immunoSEQ multiplex PCR, lists solely in-frame clones and lacks some. The table has approximately 80,000 clones, roughly nine tenths seen once; the top ten hold about 15%. The sample was blood. These receptors were obtained from a man aged 25-40 years in good health.

J is TRBJ1-2 and V is TRBV7-6; perhaps TRBD1 as D (6 bases). The germline CDR1 and CDR2 sequences are SGHVS and FNYEAQ. The V end lost 5 bases, the J end lost 4 bases, and 11 bases lay between the germline ends. This CDR3 is 13 amino acids long. The CDR3 DNA is TGTGCCAGCAGCGACACAGGGCTCTATGGCTACACCTTC. Protein: CASSDTGLYGYTF.

The chain combines TRBV11-2 with TRBJ2-6; unclear D gene. There are 18 residues in the CDR3. Germline values: CDR1 SGHAT, CDR2 FQNNGV. V was cut by 3 bases and J by 2 bases, with 17 bases left in between. As DNA, the CDR3 is TGTGCCAGCAGCTTTGGCAGGTTCGTCTCTCCTGGGGCCAACGTCCTGACTTTC. It specifies CASSFGRFVSPGANVLTF.